Shown below are 12 T cell receptor beta chains from a single sample sequenced in a study of response to subunit inactivated influenza vaccine. TCRdb itself ran the RT-PCR reads through MiXCR, one entry per CDR3 protein. The sample has around 580,000 distinct CDR3 sequences; approximately 14% are singletons. The sample here was PBMCs from blood, taken about 11 days after vaccination. These receptors all stem from a man aged 50-60 years who received an inactivated influenza vaccine.

This clonotype turned up a few times. The chain recombines TRBV15 with TRBJ2-3; 7 bases map to TRBD2. This CDR3 comprises 14 residues. Per the germline V gene, CDR1 is LNHNV and CDR2 is YYDKDF (reference sequence). Trimming took 7 bases from V and 0 from J; bases not matched to a gene: 4. CDR3 protein: CATKFGGSTDTQYF. Here the CDR3 DNA reads TGTGCCACCAAATTCGGGGGGAGCACAGATACGCAGTATTTT.

This clonotype has a handful of counts. The CDR3 reads CASSLAPGQGNTGELFF. Written as DNA, the CDR3 is TGCGCCAGCAGCTTGGCCCCGGGACAGGGAAACACCGGGGAGCTGTTTTTT. The chain recombines TRBV5-1 with TRBJ2-2, with 9 bases aligning to TRBD1. V shed 0 bases and J 2 bases; nucleotides not matched to a gene: 5. CDR3 size: 17 residues. Germline-derived CDR1 and CDR2 are SGHRS and YFSETQ.

This clonotype was seen ten or more times. This chain links TRBV6-1 with TRBJ2-2, with D perhaps matching TRBD2 (5 bases). The germline V and J ends were trimmed by 9 bases and 4 bases, with 18 bases remaining between them. The CDR3 is 15 amino acids. CDR1 is MNHNS and CDR2 is SASEGT in the germline V gene. The DNA of the CDR3 is TGTGCCAGTCAAATCGGGCTAGCCAGCACCGGGGAGCTGTTTTTT. Encoded protein: CASQIGLASTGELFF.

The chain carries TRBV10-3 and TRBJ2-5; D is unclear. V dropped 0 bases and J dropped 4 bases, with 6 bases sitting between them. Germline-derived CDR1 and CDR2 are ENHRY and SYGVKD. The CDR3 extends over 13 amino acids. This CDR3 is CAISESDRETQYF. The CDR3 DNA sequence: TGTGCCATCAGTGAGTCTGATCGAGAGACCCAGTACTTC.

This clonotype appeared a few times. The chain is built from TRBV24-1 and TRBJ1-5; TRBD1 is a possible D gene (6 bases). The CDR3 length is 15 residues. With 6 bases removed from V and 3 bases from J, the gap between germline ends came to 14 bases. The germline V gene has CDR1 KGHDR and CDR2 SFDVKD. CDR3 amino acids: CATSPTGHFNQPQHF. The CDR3 nucleotides read TGTGCCACCAGTCCGACGGGACATTTCAATCAGCCCCAGCATTTT.

This clonotype was recorded a few times. The chain carries TRBV7-9 and TRBJ2-7, with D unresolved. Germline V gene data show CDR1 as SEHNR and CDR2 as FQNEAQ (reference sequence). The germline V and J ends were trimmed by 5 bases and 3 bases, with 8 bases remaining between them. This CDR3 comprises 12 residues. The CDR3 reads CASSVNLYEQYF. The CDR3 DNA reads TGTGCCAGCAGCGTAAATCTCTACGAGCAGTACTTC.

This clonotype has just a few counts. CDR3 DNA sequence: TGTGCCAGCAGCCCTCGGACAGCCGCCGCTGAGCAGTTCTTC. Its protein product is CASSPRTAAAEQFF. The chain recombines TRBV13 with TRBJ2-1, with D possibly matching TRBD1 (6 bases). V was pared by 5 bases and J by 9 bases, with 17 bases between. The CDR3 has 14 amino acids. The germline V gene has CDR1 PRHDT and CDR2 FYEKMQ (reference sequence). Variable domain in full (rest from reference TRBV13 and TRBJ2-1): AAGVIQSPRHLIKEKRETATLKCYPIPRHDTVYWYQQGPGQDPQFLISFYEKMQSDKGSIPDRFSAQQFSDYHSELNMSSLELGDSALYFCASSPRTAAAEQFFGPGTRLTVL.

The sample holds many counts of this clonotype. The chain links TRBV10-3 to TRBJ2-3; TRBD1 agrees at 10 bases. V lost 6 bases, J lost 3 bases, and 3 bases stayed unmatched. This CDR3 has 14 amino acids. Germline V gives CDR1 ENHRY, CDR2 SYGVKD. CDR3 in DNA: TGTGCCATCAGCCCGGGACAGGGGACAGATACGCAGTATTTT. It encodes CAISPGQGTDTQYF.

This clonotype was detected a few times. The chain couples TRBV7-3 to TRBJ2-3; 8 bases match TRBD2. The CDR3 covers 16 residues. Germline CDR1 is SGHTA and CDR2 is FQGTGA. V shed 3 bases, J shed 2 bases, and the junction held 7 bases outside the gene matches. The CDR3 region is CASSFPLAEDTDTQYF. The CDR3 nucleotides are TGTGCCAGCAGCTTTCCACTAGCGGAGGACACAGATACGCAGTATTTT.

The chain carries TRBV30 and TRBJ2-7; 8 bases map to TRBD1. The germline CDR1 and CDR2 sequences are GTSNPN and SVGIG (reference sequence). Trimming at V came to 3 bases and at J to 3 bases, leaving 4 bases not matched to a gene. The CDR3 has 13 amino acids. The CDR3 region has the DNA TGTGCCTGGAGGTCAGGGGGCGGCTACGAGCAGTACTTC. Translation: CAWRSGGGYEQYF. Combining the CDR3 with reference TRBV30 and TRBJ2-7 gives the whole variable domain SQTIHQWPATLVQPVGSPLSLECTVEGTSNPNLYWYRQAAGRGLQLLFYSVGIGQISSEVPQNLSASRPQDRQFILSSKKLLLSDSGFYLCAWRSGGGYEQYFGPGTRLTVT.

This chain links TRBV9 with TRBJ2-2, with D uncertain. V was shortened by 3 bases and J by 0 bases, with 15 bases between the two germline ends. Germline values: CDR1 SGDLS, CDR2 YYNGEE. This CDR3 region has 17 residues. The CDR3 DNA reads TGTGCCAGCAGCGCCCTCTGGGCGGCCTCGAACACCGGGGAGCTGTTTTTT. Translated, it gives CASSALWAASNTGELFF.

This chain connects TRBV20-1 to TRBJ2-7, with 8 bases identical to TRBD1. Germline V gene lookup returns CDR1 DFQATT and CDR2 SNEGSKA (reference sequence). The V segment lost 2 bases and the J segment 1 base; nucleotides outside the gene matches: 4. This CDR3 spans 14 amino acids. The CDR3 DNA reads as TGCAGTGCTAGAAGGGGACAGGAATCCTACGAGCAGTACTTC. It codes for CSARRGQESYEQYF.